This T cell receptor beta chain was captured by sequencing in a study of blood T cell repertoires in COVID-19. Study-wide context: Both acute and convalescent COVID-19 samples were obtained from the United States, Italy and Spain. PBMCs, B-cell-depleted T cells, or T cells provided the cDNA or gDNA that made up the material.

The V gene's germline CDR1 is SGHAT and CDR2 FQNNGV. The CDR3 length is 15 residues. V was trimmed by 1 base and J by 8 bases, leaving 15 bases between them. In the study's own analysis: Estimated nucleated cell counts came from reference gene primer amplification. Clones were sequenced by immunoSEQ multiplex PCR, and TCRdb holds only the in-frame ones, with some missing. V, J and clone size are taken as reported in that table, and D and trimming were inferred from the DNA itself. The repertoire holds under 150,000 clones, with around 80% as singletons. The source is a human donor in a cohort sampled during active COVID-19. What was sequenced was peripheral blood. The V gene is TRBV11-2, the J gene TRBJ1-5; D unresolved. CDR3 in DNA: TGTGCCAGCAGCTTAGGGTCGCTAGGAAGTGAGCCCCAGCATTTT. Translating gives CASSLGSLGSEPQHF.